This T cell receptor (beta chain) was recovered during a study of CD8 T cells in ankylosing spondylitis. Study results and limitations: Ankylosing spondylitis blood seemed to carry a telltale TCR beta motif made of under 10 highly homologous variants.

To note about this clonotype: Its cognate antigen is unknown.

Germline CDR1 SGDLS, CDR2 YYNGEE. The CDR3 extends over 17 amino acids. Trimming cost V 0 bases and J 2 bases; bases outside gene matches: 7. TCRdb used MiXCR to reprocess the 5' RACE reads, holding one entry per CDR3 protein. The table lists a few hundred thousand distinct CDR3 sequences, 15% to 20% of them singletons, with about 42% in the top ten. This TCR was sampled from a male donor with ankylosing spondylitis. The sequencing input was blood, either unsorted or a sorted T cell fraction (not recorded which). The rearrangement uses TRBV9 and TRBJ2-2; 7 nucleotides align to TRBD2. CDR3 DNA: TGTGCCAGCAGCGTAGGGTGGTTAGCGGGTAACACCGGGGAGCTGTTTTTT. It yields the protein CASSVGWLAGNTGELFF.